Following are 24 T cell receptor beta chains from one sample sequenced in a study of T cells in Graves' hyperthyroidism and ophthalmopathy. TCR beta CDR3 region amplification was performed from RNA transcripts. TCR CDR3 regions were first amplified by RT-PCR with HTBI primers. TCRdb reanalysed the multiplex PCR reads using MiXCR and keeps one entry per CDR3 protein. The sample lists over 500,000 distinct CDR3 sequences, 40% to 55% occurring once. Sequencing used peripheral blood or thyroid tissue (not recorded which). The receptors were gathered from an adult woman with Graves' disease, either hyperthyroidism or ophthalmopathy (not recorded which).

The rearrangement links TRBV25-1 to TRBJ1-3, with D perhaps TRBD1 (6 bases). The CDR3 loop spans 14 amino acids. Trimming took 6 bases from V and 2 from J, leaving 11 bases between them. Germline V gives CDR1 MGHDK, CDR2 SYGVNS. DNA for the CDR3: TGTGCCAGCAGCCCGGGACATACTGGAAACACCATATATTTT. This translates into CASSPGHTGNTIYF.

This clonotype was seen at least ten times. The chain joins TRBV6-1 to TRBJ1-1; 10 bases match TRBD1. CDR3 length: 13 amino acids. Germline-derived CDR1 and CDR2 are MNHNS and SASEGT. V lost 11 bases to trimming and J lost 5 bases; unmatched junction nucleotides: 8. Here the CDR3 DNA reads TGTGCCTGCTACCGGGACAGGGGAACTGAAGCTTTCTTT. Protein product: CACYRDRGTEAFF.

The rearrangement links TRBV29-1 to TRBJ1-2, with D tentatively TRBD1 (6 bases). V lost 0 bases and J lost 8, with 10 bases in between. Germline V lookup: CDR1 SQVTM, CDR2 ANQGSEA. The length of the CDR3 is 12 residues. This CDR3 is CSVEDQQGGYTF. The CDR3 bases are TGCAGCGTTGAAGATCAACAGGGAGGCTACACCTTC. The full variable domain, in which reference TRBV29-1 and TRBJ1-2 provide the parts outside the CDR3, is SAVISQKPSRDICQRGTSLTIQCQVDSQVTMMFWYRQQPGQSLTLIATANQGSEATYESGFVIDKFPISRPNLTFSTLTVSNMSPEDSSIYLCSVEDQQGGYTFGSGTRLTVV.

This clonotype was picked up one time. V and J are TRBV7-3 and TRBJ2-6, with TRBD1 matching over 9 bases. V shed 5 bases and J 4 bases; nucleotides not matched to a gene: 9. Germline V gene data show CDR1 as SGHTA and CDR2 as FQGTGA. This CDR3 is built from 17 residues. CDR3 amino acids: CASSPGTGRTGANVLTF. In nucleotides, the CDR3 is TGTGCCAGCAGCCCTGGGACAGGGCGCACCGGGGCCAACGTCCTGACTTTC.

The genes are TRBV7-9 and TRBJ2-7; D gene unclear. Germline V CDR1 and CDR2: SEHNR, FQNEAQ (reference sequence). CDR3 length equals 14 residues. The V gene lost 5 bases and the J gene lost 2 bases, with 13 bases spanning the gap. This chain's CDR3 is CASSATHRPYEQYF. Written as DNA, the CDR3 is TGTGCCAGCAGCGCGACCCACCGTCCCTACGAGCAGTACTTC.

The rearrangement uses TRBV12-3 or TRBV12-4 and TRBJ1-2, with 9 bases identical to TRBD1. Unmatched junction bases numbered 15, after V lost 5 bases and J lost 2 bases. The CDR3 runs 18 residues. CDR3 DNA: TGTGCCAGCAGTCCCCAACCCGGGACAGGGCTATTCAACTATGGCTACACCTTC. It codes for CASSPQPGTGLFNYGYTF.

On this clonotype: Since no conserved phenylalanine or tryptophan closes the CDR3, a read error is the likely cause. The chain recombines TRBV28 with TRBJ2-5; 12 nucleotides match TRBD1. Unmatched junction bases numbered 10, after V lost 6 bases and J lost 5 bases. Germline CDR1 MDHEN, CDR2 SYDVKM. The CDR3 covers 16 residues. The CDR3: CASSRMGTGGLETQYL. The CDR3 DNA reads TGTGCCAGCAGCCGGATGGGGACAGGGGGCTTGGAGACCCAGTACCTC.

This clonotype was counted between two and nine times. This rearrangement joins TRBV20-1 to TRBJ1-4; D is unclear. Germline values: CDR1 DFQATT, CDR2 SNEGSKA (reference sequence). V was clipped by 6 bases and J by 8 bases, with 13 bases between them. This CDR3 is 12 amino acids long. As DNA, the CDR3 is TGCAGTGCGCGGACGGGTAGGGAAAAACTGTTTTTT. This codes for CSARTGREKLFF.

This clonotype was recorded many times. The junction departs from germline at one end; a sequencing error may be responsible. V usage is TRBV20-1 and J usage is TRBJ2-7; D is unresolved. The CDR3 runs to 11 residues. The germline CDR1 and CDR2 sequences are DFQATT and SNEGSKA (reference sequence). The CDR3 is CSASPNTAHQF. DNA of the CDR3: TGCAGTGCTAGCCCTAATACAGCTCATCAATTC.

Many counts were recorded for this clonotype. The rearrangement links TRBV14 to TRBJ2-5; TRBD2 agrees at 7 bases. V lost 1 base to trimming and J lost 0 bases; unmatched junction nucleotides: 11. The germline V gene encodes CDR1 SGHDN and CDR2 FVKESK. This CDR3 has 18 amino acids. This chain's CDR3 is CASSQGDYPIRYQETQYF. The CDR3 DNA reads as TGTGCCAGCAGCCAAGGGGACTACCCTATACGTTACCAAGAGACCCAGTACTTC.

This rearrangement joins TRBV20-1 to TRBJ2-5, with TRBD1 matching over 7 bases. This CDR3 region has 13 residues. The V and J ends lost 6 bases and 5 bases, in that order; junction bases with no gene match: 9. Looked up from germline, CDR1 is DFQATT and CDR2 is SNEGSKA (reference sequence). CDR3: CSARDRVGETQYF. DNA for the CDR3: TGCAGTGCCCGCGACAGGGTAGGGGAGACCCAGTACTTC.

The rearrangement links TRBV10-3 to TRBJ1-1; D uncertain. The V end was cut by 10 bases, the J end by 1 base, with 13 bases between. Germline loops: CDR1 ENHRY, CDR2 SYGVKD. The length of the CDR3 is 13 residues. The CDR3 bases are TGTGCCAGCAGAAACATTGAGAACACTGAAGCTTTCTTT. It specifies CASRNIENTEAFF.

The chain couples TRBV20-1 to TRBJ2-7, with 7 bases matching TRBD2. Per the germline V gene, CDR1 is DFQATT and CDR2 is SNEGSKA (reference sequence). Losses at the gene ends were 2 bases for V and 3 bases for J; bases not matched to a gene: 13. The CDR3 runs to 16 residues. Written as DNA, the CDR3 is TGCAGTGCTAGACCCTACTCAGGAGGGAGGGGCTACGAGCAGTACTTC. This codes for CSARPYSGGRGYEQYF.

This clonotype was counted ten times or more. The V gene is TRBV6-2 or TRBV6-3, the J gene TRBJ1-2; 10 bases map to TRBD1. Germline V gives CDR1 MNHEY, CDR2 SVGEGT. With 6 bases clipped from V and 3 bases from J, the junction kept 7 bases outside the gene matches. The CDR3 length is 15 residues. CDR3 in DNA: TGTGCCAGCAGCCACCGGGACAGGGGACACTATGGCTACACCTTC. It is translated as CASSHRDRGHYGYTF.

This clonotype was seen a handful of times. This CDR3 is CASSQDRLVTFYEQYF. CDR3 in DNA: TGTGCCAGCAGCCAAGATCGCCTAGTTACTTTCTACGAGCAGTACTTC. The V gene is TRBV14, the J gene TRBJ2-7; D not certain. This CDR3 has 16 residues. V was trimmed by 0 bases and J by 3 bases, leaving 15 bases between them. CDR1 is SGHDN and CDR2 is FVKESK in the germline V gene.

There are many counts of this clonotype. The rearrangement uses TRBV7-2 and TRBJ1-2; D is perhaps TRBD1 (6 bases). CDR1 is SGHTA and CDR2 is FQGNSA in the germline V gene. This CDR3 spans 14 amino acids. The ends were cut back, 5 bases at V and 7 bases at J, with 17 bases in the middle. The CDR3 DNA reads TGTGCCAGCAGCCAACAGGGAGCTGGCGGTGGCTACACCTTC. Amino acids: CASSQQGAGGGYTF.

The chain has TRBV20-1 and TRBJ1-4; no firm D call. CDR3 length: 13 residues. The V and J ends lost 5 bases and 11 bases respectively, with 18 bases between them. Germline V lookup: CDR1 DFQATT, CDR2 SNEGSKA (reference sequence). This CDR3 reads CSAGGGSSGKLFF. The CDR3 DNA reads TGCAGTGCTGGCGGAGGCTCTAGTGGGAAACTGTTTTTT.

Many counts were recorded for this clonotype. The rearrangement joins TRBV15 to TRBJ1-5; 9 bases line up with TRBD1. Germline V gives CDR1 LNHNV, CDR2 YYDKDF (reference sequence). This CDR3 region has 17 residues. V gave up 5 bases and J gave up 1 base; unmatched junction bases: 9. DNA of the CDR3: TGTGCCACCAGCCCTCACAGGGGGCCGCTGAGCAATCAGCCCCAGCATTTT. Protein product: CATSPHRGPLSNQPQHF.

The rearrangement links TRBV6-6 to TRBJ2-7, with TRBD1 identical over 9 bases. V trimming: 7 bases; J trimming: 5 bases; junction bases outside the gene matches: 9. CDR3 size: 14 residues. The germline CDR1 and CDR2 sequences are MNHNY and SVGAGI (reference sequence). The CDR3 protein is CASTDTDRGNEQYF. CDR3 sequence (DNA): TGTGCCAGCACCGACACGGACAGGGGAAACGAGCAGTACTTC.

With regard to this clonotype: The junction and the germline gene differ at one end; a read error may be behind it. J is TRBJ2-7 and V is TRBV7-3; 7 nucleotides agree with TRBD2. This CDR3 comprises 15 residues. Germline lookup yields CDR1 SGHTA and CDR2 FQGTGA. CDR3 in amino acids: CASSQDRREKDEQYF. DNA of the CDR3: TGCGCCAGCAGCCAAGATCGGCGGGAGAAGGATGAGCAGTACTTC.

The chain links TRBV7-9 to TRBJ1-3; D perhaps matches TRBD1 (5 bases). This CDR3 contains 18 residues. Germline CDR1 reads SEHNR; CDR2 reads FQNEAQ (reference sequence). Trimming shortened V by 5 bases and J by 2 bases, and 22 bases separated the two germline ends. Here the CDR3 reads CASSRGRDSQPTGNTIYF. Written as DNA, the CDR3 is TGTGCCAGCAGCCGAGGCCGGGACTCACAACCTACTGGAAACACCATATATTTT.

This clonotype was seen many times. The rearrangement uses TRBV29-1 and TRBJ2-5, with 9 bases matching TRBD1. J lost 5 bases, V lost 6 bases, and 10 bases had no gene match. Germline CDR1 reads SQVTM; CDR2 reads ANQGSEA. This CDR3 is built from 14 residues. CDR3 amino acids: CSVPGQGGSETQYF. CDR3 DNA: TGCAGCGTGCCGGGACAGGGAGGGTCGGAGACCCAGTACTTC.

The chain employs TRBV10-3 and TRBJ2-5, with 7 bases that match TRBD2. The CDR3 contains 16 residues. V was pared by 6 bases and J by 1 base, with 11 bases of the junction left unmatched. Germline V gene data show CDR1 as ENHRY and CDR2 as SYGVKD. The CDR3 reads CAISSGVDVGQETQYF. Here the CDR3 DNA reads TGTGCCATCAGCAGCGGGGTTGACGTTGGCCAAGAGACCCAGTACTTC.

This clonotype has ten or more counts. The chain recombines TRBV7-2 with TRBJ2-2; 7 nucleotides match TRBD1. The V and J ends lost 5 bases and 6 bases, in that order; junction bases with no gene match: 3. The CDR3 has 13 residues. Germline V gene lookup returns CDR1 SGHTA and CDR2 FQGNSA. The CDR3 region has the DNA TGTGCCAGCAGCACGGGACAGCCCGGGGAGCTGTTTTTT. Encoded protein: CASSTGQPGELFF.